These 20 T cell receptor beta chains were sequenced from one sample in a study of early T cells in non-severe SARS-CoV-2 infection. Using its own MiXCR run on the 5' RACE reads, TCRdb lists one record per CDR3 protein. The sample lists more than 95,000 distinct CDR3 sequences, more than 12% occurring once. The sample was whole blood. The receptor source for this set is an adult who was a healthcare worker with PCR-confirmed SARS-CoV-2 infection or an uninfected control (not recorded which).

Many counts were recorded for this clonotype. J is TRBJ2-1 and V is TRBV3-1, with unresolved D. Trimming removed 1 base at V and 10 bases at J, with 8 bases between. This CDR3 region has 12 residues. Germline V lookup: CDR1 LGHDT, CDR2 YNNKEL (reference sequence). The CDR3 region has the DNA TGTGCCAGCAGCCAAGGGTCGTTGGAGCAGTTCTTC. Its translation is CASSQGSLEQFF.

This clonotype was detected many times. The chain employs TRBV7-3 and TRBJ1-2, with a possible D match to TRBD1 (6 bases). V was clipped by 5 bases and J by 8 bases, with 15 bases between them. The CDR3 sequence is 13 residues long. CDR1 SGHTA and CDR2 FQGTGA come from the germline V gene. In nucleotides, the CDR3 is TGTGCCAGCAGCGTAGACGATGGGGGCGGCTACACCTTC. Translated: CASSVDDGGGYTF.

This rearrangement joins TRBV19 to TRBJ1-5; D ambiguous. The V end was cut by 6 bases, the J end by 7 bases, with 13 bases between. The CDR3 loop spans 13 amino acids. Germline lookup yields CDR1 LNHDA and CDR2 SQIVND (reference sequence). This CDR3 reads CASRGQSEQPQHF. CDR3 coding DNA: TGTGCCAGTAGAGGGCAGAGTGAACAGCCCCAGCATTTT.

This clonotype was found many times. The CDR3: CSARDWGILAGAPDTQYF. Here the CDR3 DNA reads TGCAGTGCTAGAGATTGGGGGATACTAGCGGGGGCCCCCGATACGCAGTATTTT. The J gene is TRBJ2-3, the V gene TRBV20-1; 11 positions agree with TRBD2. CDR1 and CDR2 from the germline V gene are DFQATT and SNEGSKA (reference sequence). This CDR3 contains 18 residues. Trimming took 0 bases from V and 6 from J; bases not matched to a gene: 14.

This clonotype was counted many times. The chain carries TRBV6-5 and TRBJ1-5, with TRBD1 matching 10 bases. CDR1 is MNHEY and CDR2 is SVGAGI in the germline V gene. With 5 bases clipped from V and 9 bases from J, the junction kept 4 bases outside the gene matches. The CDR3 is 13 residues long. The CDR3 coding sequence is TGTGCCAGCAGTGGGACAGGGGATACGCCCCAGCATTTT. Protein sequence: CASSGTGDTPQHF.

This chain links TRBV12-3 or TRBV12-4 with TRBJ2-5; D not certain. The CDR3 spans 13 residues. V was cut by 2 bases and J by 5 bases, with 9 bases left in between. Here the CDR3 reads CASSLSRYETQYF. The CDR3, as DNA: TGTGCCAGCAGTTTATCTAGATACGAGACCCAGTACTTC.

This clonotype showed up many times. This rearrangement joins TRBV7-9 to TRBJ1-5; the match to TRBD1 covers 8 bases. CDR1 is SEHNR, CDR2 FQNEAQ, per germline (reference sequence). The J segment lost 2 bases and the V segment lost 1 base, leaving 1 base of the junction unmatched. This CDR3 has 15 amino acids. Written as DNA, the CDR3 is TGTGCCAGCAGCTTAGGGGGACAGGGCAATCAGCCCCAGCATTTT. It codes for CASSLGGQGNQPQHF.

This clonotype turned up a few times. The chain employs TRBV4-1 and TRBJ1-1; D ambiguous. This CDR3 is built from 16 residues. Germline-derived CDR1 and CDR2 are MGHRA and YSYEKL. V lost 1 base and J lost 4, with 16 bases in between. The DNA for the CDR3 is TGCGCCAGCAGCCAAGTTCATATGGGCGACGGCACTGAAGCTTTCTTT. Residues: CASSQVHMGDGTEAFF.

This clonotype was recorded many times. The genes are TRBV18 and TRBJ1-4; a possible D gene is TRBD1 (5 bases). The CDR3 is 14 amino acids. Germline V gene sequence: CDR1 KGHSH, CDR2 LQKENI. V was clipped by 6 bases and J by 4 bases, with 12 bases between them. CDR3 in DNA: TGTGCCAGCTCCGTTAGACAGTTTAATGAAAAACTGTTTTTT. Its translation is CASSVRQFNEKLFF.

The chain recombines TRBV6-5 with TRBJ1-2; D uncertain. The germline V gene has CDR1 MNHEY and CDR2 SVGAGI. V was shortened by 4 bases and J by 7 bases, with 16 bases between the two germline ends. CDR3 length: 14 amino acids. CDR3 DNA sequence: TGTGCCAGCAGTTGGGCAGGCGGTTTAGCTGGCTACACCTTC. Its protein product is CASSWAGGLAGYTF.

This clonotype was counted a few times. This chain joins TRBV20-1 and TRBJ2-5, with 7 bases aligning to TRBD1. This CDR3 region has 13 residues. Trimming cost V 5 bases and J 5 bases; bases outside gene matches: 8. Germline CDR1 DFQATT, CDR2 SNEGSKA (reference sequence). The CDR3 DNA reads as TGCAGTGCTCCCTCGAGGGGGCAGGAGACCCAGTACTTC. Amino acid sequence: CSAPSRGQETQYF.

CDR3: CASSPLSGGPGANVLTF. The CDR3, as DNA: TGTGCCAGCAGTCCCCTCAGCGGGGGCCCTGGGGCCAACGTCCTGACTTTC. The V gene is TRBV3-1, the J gene TRBJ2-6; 8 bases agree with TRBD2. This CDR3 region has 17 residues. J lost 2 bases, V lost 6 bases, and 9 bases had no gene match. Germline V gene lookup returns CDR1 LGHDT and CDR2 YNNKEL (reference sequence).

The V call is TRBV20-1, the J call TRBJ1-1; D might be TRBD1 (5 bases). This CDR3 is 14 amino acids long. Germline V gives CDR1 DFQATT, CDR2 SNEGSKA (reference sequence). The ends were cut back, 3 bases at V and 1 base at J, with 12 bases in the middle. The CDR3 spells CSARGGRANTEAFF. CDR3 DNA sequence: TGCAGTGCTAGGGGAGGCAGGGCGAACACTGAAGCTTTCTTT.

The CDR3 DNA reads TGTGCCAGCAGACCTGGGAAACAAACTGTGACCTACAATGAGCAGTTCTTC. Translation gives CASRPGKQTVTYNEQFF. The rearrangement uses TRBV12-3 or TRBV12-4 and TRBJ2-1; D unclear. CDR3 length equals 17 residues. The germline V and J ends were trimmed by 6 bases and 2 bases, with 20 bases remaining between them.

In its sample, this clonotype was seen many times. The chain has TRBV6-5 and TRBJ1-6, with a possible D match to TRBD1 (6 bases). The CDR3 consists of 19 residues. In germline, CDR1 is MNHEY, CDR2 SVGAGI. Trimming pared 0 bases from V and 7 bases from J, leaving 22 bases between. The CDR3 is CASSYSKSGYGGKNSPLHF. CDR3 coding DNA: TGTGCCAGCAGTTACTCGAAGTCGGGGTACGGGGGCAAGAATTCACCCCTCCACTTT.

This clonotype was counted between two and nine times. The rearrangement uses TRBV7-8 and TRBJ2-3; 13 nucleotides agree with TRBD2. The J segment lost 5 bases and the V segment lost 5 bases, leaving 7 bases of the junction unmatched. Germline V gene sequence: CDR1 SGHVS, CDR2 FQNEAQ. The CDR3 has 16 amino acids. DNA of the CDR3: TGTGCCAGCAGCGCGTCACTAGCGGGGGGGCAAGATACGCAGTATTTT. Residues: CASSASLAGGQDTQYF.

The rearrangement joins TRBV10-3 to TRBJ1-2; D is undetermined. This CDR3 is built from 18 residues. Per the germline V gene, CDR1 is ENHRY and CDR2 is SYGVKD. The V end lost 3 bases, the J end lost 0 bases, and 20 bases lay between the germline ends. The CDR3 loop reads CAISDSLLPTSTNYGYTF. Written as DNA, the CDR3 is TGTGCCATCAGTGACTCCCTCTTACCTACCTCCACTAACTATGGCTACACCTTC.

This clonotype was counted between two and nine times. This chain uses TRBV20-1 with TRBJ1-2; 9 bases are a match to TRBD1. CDR1 is DFQATT, CDR2 SNEGSKA, per germline (reference sequence). The CDR3 runs to 15 residues. After removal of 6 bases from V and 3 bases from J, the junction contained 11 bases not matched to a gene. CDR3 region: CSADQNTGGDYGYTF. The CDR3 DNA follows: TGCAGTGCAGACCAAAATACAGGGGGCGACTATGGCTACACCTTC.

In this sample, this clonotype turned up many times. The chain employs TRBV20-1 and TRBJ2-2; perhaps TRBD2 as D (5 bases). Germline CDR1 reads DFQATT; CDR2 reads SNEGSKA (reference sequence). This CDR3 is 14 amino acids long. The V end was cut by 4 bases, the J end by 5 bases, with 14 bases between. In DNA form, the CDR3 reads TGCAGTGCTAACGAACGGGGAAGAACCGGGGAGCTGTTTTTT. Translating gives CSANERGRTGELFF.

This sequence joins TRBV20-1 and TRBJ2-3; D gene uncertain. The germline gives CDR1 DFQATT, CDR2 SNEGSKA (reference sequence). The length of the CDR3 is 12 residues. V shed 6 bases and J shed 4 bases, with 11 bases lying between them. The CDR3 nucleotides read TGCAGTGCCCGAAAAGGGTCAGATACGCAGTATTTT. It specifies CSARKGSDTQYF.